This TCR beta chain derives from a study of T cells after yellow fever vaccination (dated by TCRdb to the late 2010s). Regarding the study in general: Using CD3, CD45RA, CCR7 and CD95 staining, memory subsets (EM, EMRA, CM and Tscm) were sorted on a BD FACS Aria III. The SMART-Seq v4 Ultra Low Input RNA kit was used to prepare libraries from fractions with low cell numbers. To follow T-cell clones before and after both primary and booster YFV17D yellow fever vaccination, bulk TCR alpha and beta repertoires underwent longitudinal sequencing. Two healthy male donors made up the cohort, one aged 18 to 29 years and the other aged 30 to 40 years. Bulk PBMC replicates and cell subsets were isolated from blood drawn at multiple timepoints before and after both primary and secondary immunization. Memory subsets were sorted on days 0, 15 and 45 and at 18 months following primary vaccination, and on days 0, 15 and 45 following the 30-year booster. What the authors observed across the whole study: Compared with the primary T-cell response, the secondary T-cell response was weaker but faster, peaking on day 5 rather than day 15. A small fraction of clonotypes showed up in both the CD4 and CD8 compartments, probably as a result of convergent recombination. Computational filtering was needed because FACS-sorted repertoires could contain abundant contaminating clonotypes from the bulk population. After the booster, most clones that had expanded after primary vaccination were detected again (nearly 98% of CD4 and around nine tenths of CD8), suggesting broad maintenance of memory. On day 0, almost all vaccine-responding clonotypes were found to be below detection in the sorted memory subsets. Because only two donors were included in the study, the extent to which the findings can be generalized is limited.

Sequencing instrument: Illumina NovaSeq 6000. TCR cDNA was synthesized by 5'RACE template switching, through which a universal primer site and unique molecular identifiers were introduced. cDNA synthesis was primed from both the TCR alpha and TCR beta constant segments. Library amplification used two PCR steps, and the second PCR step added sample barcodes and sequencing adapters. Libraries were sequenced on Illumina HiSeq 2500 (2x100 bp) or NovaSeq (2x150 bp). From the authors' description of their analysis: MIGEC handled demultiplexing of reads and collapsing into UMI consensus sequences, while MiXCR performed V(D)J alignment. Using edgeR on replicate PBMC samples, clonotypes were called vaccine-responding if FDR was below 0.01 and the log2 fold change was above 5 up to day 15. Each bulk clonotype was labeled CD4 or CD8 based on which sequenced repertoire, CD4 or CD8, contained the clonotype at higher abundance. To estimate the distribution of each clone across memory phenotypes, clonotype frequencies in memory subsets were weighted by FACS-sorted cell numbers. TCRdb ran its own pipeline on the public reads, namely fastp trimming at Q25 and MiXCR clone calling, and kept in-frame beta chains. A single entry per CDR3 protein holds the most common genes and DNA from its merged rows. The authors' filters were not applied to this entry. In all, the sample holds about 58,000 distinct CDR3 sequences, and approximately 6% of those were seen once. Roughly 28% of the sample comes from the top ten.

Reading the label with the study, this specimen's treatment or condition is: live attenuated yellow fever vaccine strain. PBMCs were isolated from peripheral blood using a standard Ficoll-Paque protocol. For sorted memory subsets, RNA extraction was done with the RNeasy Micro Kit. From the cysteine up to the phenylalanine, the CDR3 has a length of 13 residues. This entry keeps only the CDR3 DNA: 39 bases, framed from base 1. V and J are trimmed by 6 bases and 10 bases, and the gene matches miss 6 bases of the junction. At least ten counts were recorded for this clonotype. No per-base quality is available; no much larger clone lies one base away.

The sequence came from a man aged 18 to 29 who received the YFV17D yellow fever vaccine. The sample consisted of PBMCs, either bulk or a sorted T-cell subset (CD4+, CD8+, memory, or dextramer-sorted; not recorded which), taken on the day of the yellow fever booster vaccination. The rearrangement joined TRBV12-3 or TRBV12-4 to TRBJ1-6, with 7 central nucleotides matching TRBD1. Here is the DNA: TGTGCCAGCAGAACGGACAGGAGCTCACCCCTCCACTTT. Translated, this is CASRTDRSSPLHF.